The next 8 T cell receptor beta chains were all read from a single sample in a study of T-cell reconstitution after alpha-beta-depleted transplantation in children. The TCRbeta library incorporated unique molecular identifiers. Using its own MiXCR run on the PCR reads, TCRdb lists one record per CDR3 protein. The data contain some 48,000 distinct CDR3 sequences, under 6% of them singletons. Sequences were derived from PBMCs, mostly from graft donor cells, sampled 60 days after TCRalphabeta/CD19-depleted stem cell transplant. The receptors originated from a female patient aged 2-15 years who had a stem cell transplant for aplastic anemia, so the T cells may come from the graft donor.

This clonotype was found many times. Here the CDR3 reads CASSTDGGGIATNEKLFF. CDR3 DNA: TGTGCCAGCAGCACGGATGGGGGGGGGATTGCAACTAATGAAAAACTGTTTTTT. The J gene is TRBJ1-4, the V gene TRBV4-2; a weak D match, TRBD1 (5 bases). V was shortened by 5 bases and J by 0 bases, with 19 bases between the two germline ends. The CDR3 spans 18 residues. CDR1 LGHNA and CDR2 YNFKEQ come from the germline V gene.

This clonotype showed up many times. The chain links TRBV12-3 or TRBV12-4 to TRBJ2-1; 10 bases fit TRBD1. The trim removed 5 bases at V and 0 bases at J, leaving 4 bases unmatched. The CDR3 contains 16 residues. This chain's CDR3 is CASSPRQGASYNEQFF. DNA of the CDR3: TGTGCCAGCAGTCCCCGACAGGGGGCCTCCTACAATGAGCAGTTCTTC.

This clonotype was seen many times. V gene TRBV11-3 combines with J gene TRBJ2-3; D is uncertain. The CDR3 runs to 13 residues. Trimming left V 3 bases short and J 9 bases short, with 13 bases between. Germline values: CDR1 SGHNT, CDR2 YENEEA. The CDR3 coding sequence is TGTGCCAGCAGCTTGTCGAGTCTCCTCACGCAGTATTTT. Translation gives CASSLSSLLTQYF.

The chain carries TRBV20-1 and TRBJ2-2, with D uncertain. Trimming left V 0 bases short and J 6 bases short, with 8 bases between. This CDR3 spans 13 amino acids. CDR1 and CDR2 (germline): DFQATT, SNEGSKA (reference sequence). CDR3 DNA: TGCAGTGCTAGAGATCGGCCAGCCGGGGAGCTGTTTTTT. Amino acid sequence: CSARDRPAGELFF.

This clonotype was seen repeatedly, ten times or more. The V gene is TRBV6-2 or TRBV6-3, the J gene TRBJ1-1; D is undetermined. Germline CDR1 is MNHEY and CDR2 is SVGEGT. The germline V and J ends were trimmed by 2 bases and 3 bases, with 13 bases remaining between them. This CDR3 spans 15 amino acids. The chain's CDR3 is CASSYPPGRYTEAFF. The CDR3 nucleotides are TGTGCCAGCAGTTACCCCCCCGGCAGGTACACTGAAGCTTTCTTT.

Regarding this clonotype: It may be a read error: a sequence one base away is much more abundant. The CDR3 loop is CASSVEIVVVSEQFF. The CDR3 region has the DNA TGTGCCAGCAGCGTAGAAATCGTGGTGGTGAGTGAGCAGTTCTTC. V is TRBV9 and J is TRBJ2-1, with D hard to call. Deletions cut 0 bases from V and 9 bases from J, with 16 bases between. The CDR3 runs to 15 residues. CDR1 is SGDLS and CDR2 is YYNGEE in the germline V gene.

This clonotype occurred many times. The chain couples TRBV7-2 to TRBJ2-7; TRBD2 matches 7 bases. Looked up from germline, CDR1 is SGHTA and CDR2 is FQGNSA. The CDR3 runs 16 residues. J lost 4 bases, V lost 4 bases, and 13 bases had no gene match. Here the CDR3 DNA reads TGTGCCAGCAGCTCCCATTCCGGGACTACTCCATACGAGCAGTACTTC. The encoded protein is CASSSHSGTTPYEQYF. Full variable domain (outside the CDR3, taken from reference TRBV7-2 and TRBJ2-7): GAGVSQSPSNKVTEKGKDVELRCDPISGHTALYWYRQSLGQGLEFLIYFQGNSAPDKSGLPSDRFSAERTGGSVSTLTIQRTQQEDSAVYLCASSSHSGTTPYEQYFGPGTRLTVT.

Comment on this clonotype: A much larger clone lies a single base off, so this may be a read error. The rearrangement joins TRBV5-1 to TRBJ1-1; TRBD1 matches at 12 bases. The germline V gene has CDR1 SGHRS and CDR2 YFSETQ. The CDR3 extends over 16 amino acids. The CDR3 is CACSWGTGGASTEAFF. The DNA of the CDR3 is TGCGCCTGCAGCTGGGGGACAGGGGGCGCGTCCACTGAAGCTTTCTTT. Full variable domain (rest looked up from reference TRBV5-1 and TRBJ1-1): KAGVTQTPRYLIKTRGQQVTLSCSPISGHRSVSWYQQTPGQGLQFLFEYFSETQRNKGNFPGRFSGRQFSNSRSEMNVSTLELGDSALYLCACSWGTGGASTEAFFGQGTRLTVV.